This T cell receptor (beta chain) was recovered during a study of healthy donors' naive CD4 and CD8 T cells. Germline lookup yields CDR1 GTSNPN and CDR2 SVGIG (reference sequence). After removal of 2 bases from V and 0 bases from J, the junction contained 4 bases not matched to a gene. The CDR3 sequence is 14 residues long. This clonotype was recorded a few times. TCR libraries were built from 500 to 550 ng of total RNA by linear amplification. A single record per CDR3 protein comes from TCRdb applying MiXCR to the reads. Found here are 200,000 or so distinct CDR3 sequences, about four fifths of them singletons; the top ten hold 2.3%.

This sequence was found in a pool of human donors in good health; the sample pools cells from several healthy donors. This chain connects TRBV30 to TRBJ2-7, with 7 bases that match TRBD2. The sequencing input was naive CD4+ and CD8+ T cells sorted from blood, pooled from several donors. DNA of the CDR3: TGTGCCTGGAGTCCCCTAGCGGACTCCTACGAGCAGTACTTC. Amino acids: CAWSPLADSYEQYF.